This passage covers 2 T cell receptor beta chains from one sample sequenced in a study of regulatory T cells in long-lasting Graves disease. Libraries of TCR beta came from iRepertoire HTBI primers plus Arm-PCR of CDR3 regions. TCRdb re-derived calls from the multiplex PCR reads in MiXCR, one entry per CDR3 protein. The data hold about 470,000 distinct CDR3 sequences, with 20% to 25% observed a single time. Specified time point: persistent/refractory GD, antithyroid drugs over 5 years with positive TRAb. RNA from PBMCs was the source of the TCR library. The sequencing here drew on peripheral blood mononuclear cells (PBMCs), taken when the disease was refractory, from a patient treated with antithyroid drugs. These receptors were collected from a female donor with Graves disease.

This rearrangement joins TRBV6-5 to TRBJ2-1; D remains ambiguous. The V gene's germline CDR1 is MNHEY and CDR2 SVGAGI. V was pared by 3 bases and J by 0 bases, with 6 bases between. CDR3 length: 14 residues. The CDR3 nucleotides read TGTGCCAGCAGTTATGACAACTCCTACAATGAGCAGTTCTTC. Encoded protein: CASSYDNSYNEQFF.

This clonotype was counted at least ten times. The chain uses TRBV7-8 and TRBJ2-6; D ambiguous. Germline CDR1 reads SGHVS; CDR2 reads FQNEAQ. Trimming took 1 base from V and 0 from J, leaving 10 bases between them. The CDR3 runs 17 residues. In nucleotides, the CDR3 is TGTGCCAGCAGCTTAGTTATTTTAGACTCTGGGGCCAACGTCCTGACTTTC. Translation: CASSLVILDSGANVLTF.